The entry that follows covers one TCR beta chain sequence. The antigen is unknown. The repertoire was sequenced with immunoSEQ multiplex PCR; TCRdb's copy has only in-frame clones and lacks some. The sample carries about 120,000 clones, roughly 91% recorded once. This sample is part of a study of T cell responses to AZD1222 COVID-19 vaccine. Overall study results and limits: Nearly half of the spike-specific TCRs reportedly recognize variant regions that carry no mutations. Just five to seven people given AZD1222 tested seropositive at baseline. Females outnumbered males among donors, who were mostly white British; clonal diversity was possibly underestimated. Vaccine-associated CD4 TCRs ranged over spike, dominating at 160-218 and 743-854.

The sequence was obtained from an adult in good health. Source: peripheral blood, taken on day 0 of AZD1222 vaccination.

CDR3 protein: CAWTASTDTQYF. The CDR3 nucleotides read TGTGCCTGGACGGCGAGCACAGATACGCAGTATTTT. The gene calls are TRBV30 and TRBJ2-3; D remains ambiguous. The CDR3 length is 12 residues. The germline V gene encodes CDR1 GTSNPN and CDR2 SVGIG (reference sequence). V lost 4 bases and J 0 bases, leaving 5 bases between the germline ends.